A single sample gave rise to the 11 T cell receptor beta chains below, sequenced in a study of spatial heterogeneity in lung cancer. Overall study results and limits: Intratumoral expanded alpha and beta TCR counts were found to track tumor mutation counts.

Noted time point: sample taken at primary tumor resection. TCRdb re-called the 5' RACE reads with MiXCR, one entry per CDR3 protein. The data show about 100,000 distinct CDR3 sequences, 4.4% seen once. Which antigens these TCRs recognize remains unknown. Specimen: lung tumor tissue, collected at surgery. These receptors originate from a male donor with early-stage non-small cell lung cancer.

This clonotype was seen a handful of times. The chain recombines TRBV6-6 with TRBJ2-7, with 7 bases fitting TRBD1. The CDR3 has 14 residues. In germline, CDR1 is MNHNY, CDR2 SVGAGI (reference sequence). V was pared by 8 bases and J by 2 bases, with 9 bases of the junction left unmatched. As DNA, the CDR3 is TGTGCCAGCCAATTGGACAGGTCCGCCTACGAGCAGTACTTC. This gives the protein CASQLDRSAYEQYF.

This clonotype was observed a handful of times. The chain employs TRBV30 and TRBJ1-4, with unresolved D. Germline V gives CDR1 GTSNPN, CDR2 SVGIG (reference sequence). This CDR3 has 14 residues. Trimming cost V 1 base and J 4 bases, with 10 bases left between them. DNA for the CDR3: TGTGCCTGGAGTGGTGACACCGTTAATGAAAAACTGTTTTTT. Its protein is CAWSGDTVNEKLFF.

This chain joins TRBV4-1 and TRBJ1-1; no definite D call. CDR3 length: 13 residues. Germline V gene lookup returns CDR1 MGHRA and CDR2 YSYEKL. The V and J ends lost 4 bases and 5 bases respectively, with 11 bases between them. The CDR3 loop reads CASSLDLTTEAFF. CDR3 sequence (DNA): TGCGCCAGCAGCCTAGACTTGACGACTGAAGCTTTCTTT.

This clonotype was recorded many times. CDR3 sequence reads: CASPGQGNTDTQYF. DNA of the CDR3: TGTGCCAGCCCGGGACAGGGGAACACAGATACGCAGTATTTT. The rearrangement links TRBV2 to TRBJ2-3, with 10 positions matching TRBD1. Germline CDR1 reads SNHLY; CDR2 reads FYNNEI. This CDR3 spans 14 amino acids. The J segment lost 2 bases and the V segment lost 8 bases, leaving 4 bases of the junction unmatched. The full variable domain, its missing parts supplied by reference TRBV2 and TRBJ2-3, is EPEVTQTPSHQVTQMGQEVILRCVPISNHLYFYWYRQILGQKVEFLVSFYNNEISEKSEIFDDQFSVERPDGSNFTLKIRSTKLEDSAMYFCASPGQGNTDTQYFGPGTRLTVL.

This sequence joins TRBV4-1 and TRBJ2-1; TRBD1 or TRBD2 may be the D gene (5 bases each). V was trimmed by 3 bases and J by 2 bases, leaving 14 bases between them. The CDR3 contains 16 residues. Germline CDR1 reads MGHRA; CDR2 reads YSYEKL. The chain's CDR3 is CASSQNRDRAYNEQFF. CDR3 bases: TGCGCCAGCAGCCAGAACCGGGACCGCGCCTACAATGAGCAGTTCTTC.

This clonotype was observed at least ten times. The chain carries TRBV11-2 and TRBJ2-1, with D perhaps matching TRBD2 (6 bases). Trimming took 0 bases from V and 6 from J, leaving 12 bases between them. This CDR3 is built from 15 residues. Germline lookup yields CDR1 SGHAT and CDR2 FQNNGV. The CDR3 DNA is TGTGCCAGCAGCTTAGAGGGTCTAGCGCCCAATGAGCAGTTCTTC. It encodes CASSLEGLAPNEQFF. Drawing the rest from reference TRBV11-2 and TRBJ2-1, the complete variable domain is EAGVAQSPRYKIIEKRQSVAFWCNPISGHATLYWYQQILGQGPKLLIQFQNNGVVDDSQLPKDRFSAERLKGVDSTLKIQPAKLEDSAVYLCASSLEGLAPNEQFFGPGTRLTVL.

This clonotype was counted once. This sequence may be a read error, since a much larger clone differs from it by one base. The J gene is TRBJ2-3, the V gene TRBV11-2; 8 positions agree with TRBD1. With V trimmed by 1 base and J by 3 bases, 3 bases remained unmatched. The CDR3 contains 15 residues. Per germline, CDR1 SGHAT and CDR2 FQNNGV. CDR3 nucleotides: TGTGCCAGCAGCTTAGGCACAGGGGGTACAGATACGCAGTATTTT. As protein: CASSLGTGGTDTQYF.

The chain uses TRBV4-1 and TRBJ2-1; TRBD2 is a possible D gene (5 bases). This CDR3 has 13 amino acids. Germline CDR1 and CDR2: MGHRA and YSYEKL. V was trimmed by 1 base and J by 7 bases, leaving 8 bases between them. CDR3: CASSQGLANEQFF. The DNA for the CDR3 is TGCGCCAGCAGCCAAGGCCTAGCTAATGAGCAGTTCTTC.

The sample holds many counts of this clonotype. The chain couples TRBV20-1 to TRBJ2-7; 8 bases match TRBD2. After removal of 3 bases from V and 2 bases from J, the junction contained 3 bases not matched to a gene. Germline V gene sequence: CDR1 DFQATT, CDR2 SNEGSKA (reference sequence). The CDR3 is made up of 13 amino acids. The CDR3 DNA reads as TGCAGTGCTAGCTCCGGGAGGGCCTACGAGCAGTACTTC. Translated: CSASSGRAYEQYF.

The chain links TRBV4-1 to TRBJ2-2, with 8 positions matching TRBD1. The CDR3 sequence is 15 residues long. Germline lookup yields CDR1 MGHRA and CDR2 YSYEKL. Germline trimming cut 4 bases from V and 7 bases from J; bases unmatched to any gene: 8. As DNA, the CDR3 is TGCGCCAGCAGCCCCGGACAGGGTCGAGTCGGGGAGCTGTTTTTT. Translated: CASSPGQGRVGELFF.

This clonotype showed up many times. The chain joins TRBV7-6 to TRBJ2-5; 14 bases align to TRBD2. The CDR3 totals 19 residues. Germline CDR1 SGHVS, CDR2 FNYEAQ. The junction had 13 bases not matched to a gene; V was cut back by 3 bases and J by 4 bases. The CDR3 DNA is TGTGCCAGCAGCTTCCTTTCGGGGACTAGCGGGAGTTTATCAGAGACCCAGTACTTC. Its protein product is CASSFLSGTSGSLSETQYF.